These 13 T cell receptor beta chains originate from one sample sequenced in a study of blood T cells in healthy people across ages. Through a sample-barcoded 5' primer and a J-beta primer mix, a second PCR was run for about 6 to 11 cycles. From the 5' RACE reads, TCRdb called clonotypes with MiXCR, one entry per CDR3 protein. This table holds hundreds of thousands of distinct CDR3 sequences, more than 35% found once. Sample: blood. All receptors come from a man aged 80 or over in good health.

The chain joins TRBV28 to TRBJ2-7; 10 bases line up with TRBD1. Losses at the gene ends were 4 bases for V and 7 bases for J; bases not matched to a gene: 13. CDR1 is MDHEN, CDR2 SYDVKM, per germline. This CDR3 is 16 amino acids long. The CDR3 coding sequence is TGTGCCAGCAGTTCCTGGGGGGGGGACAGGGGCTATGAGCAGTACTTC. Translated: CASSSWGGDRGYEQYF.

This clonotype was detected only a few times. The chain combines TRBV7-9 with TRBJ1-2; D call uncertain. The length of the CDR3 is 17 residues. CDR1 and CDR2 from the germline V gene are SEHNR and FQNEAQ (reference sequence). V was shortened by 8 bases and J by 3 bases, with 25 bases between the two germline ends. CDR3 in amino acids: CASGRAPNKPGDYGYTF. The DNA for the CDR3 is TGTGCCAGCGGTCGGGCGCCTAACAAGCCCGGGGACTATGGCTACACCTTC. Variable domain in full (rest from reference TRBV7-9 and TRBJ1-2): DTGVSQNPRHKITKRGQNVTFRCDPISEHNRLYWYRQTLGQGPEFLTYFQNEAQLEKSRLLSDRFSAERPKGSFSTLEIQRTEQGDSAMYLCASGRAPNKPGDYGYTFGSGTRLTVV.

The rearrangement uses TRBV5-1 and TRBJ1-2; D possibly corresponds to TRBD1 (5 bases). Germline V lookup: CDR1 SGHRS, CDR2 YFSETQ. The CDR3 extends over 15 amino acids. The ends were cut back, 0 bases at V and 4 bases at J, with 13 bases in the middle. The CDR3 loop reads CASSLDVSGGYGYTF. The CDR3 DNA reads as TGCGCCAGCAGCTTGGACGTCTCTGGGGGCTATGGCTACACCTTC.

Remarks on this clonotype: A junction boundary mismatches the germline segment, possibly from a read error. V is TRBV20-1 and J is TRBJ2-1; 9 bases are shared with TRBD2. The V gene's germline CDR1 is DFQATT and CDR2 SNEGSKA (reference sequence). There are 16 residues in the CDR3. The CDR3: CSAEGNLAGSPNKQFF. CDR3 nucleotide sequence: TGCAGTGCTGAAGGGAATCTAGCGGGATCCCCCAATAAGCAGTTCTTC.

The V gene is TRBV6-1, the J gene TRBJ1-2; no clear D gene. The CDR3 loop spans 12 amino acids. V was cut by 6 bases and J by 7 bases, with 12 bases left in between. Germline CDR1 and CDR2: MNHNS and SASEGT. The CDR3 loop is CASSSYSGGYTF. In DNA form, the CDR3 reads TGTGCCAGCAGCAGCTACAGTGGTGGCTACACCTTC.

The V gene is TRBV5-1, the J gene TRBJ2-1; a weak D match, TRBD2 (6 bases). CDR1 and CDR2 (germline): SGHRS, YFSETQ. The CDR3 is made up of 14 amino acids. Trimming took off 8 bases at V and 0 bases at J, with 12 bases between the two ends. CDR3 sequence reads: CASGTATSYNEQFF. CDR3 bases: TGCGCCAGTGGGACTGCTACCTCCTACAATGAGCAGTTCTTC.

This clonotype was counted between two and nine times. Possible read error: a much larger clone is one base away. V gene TRBV20-1 combines with J gene TRBJ2-3, with TRBD1 as a possible D gene (5 bases). The CDR3 sequence is 15 residues long. Per germline, CDR1 DFQATT and CDR2 SNEGSKA (reference sequence). The CDR3 spells CSARDVQEITDTQYF. CDR3 sequence (DNA): TGCAGTGCTCGAGACGTACAGGAAATCACAGATACGCAGTATTTT.

This clonotype was detected once. This chain uses TRBV7-3 with TRBJ2-2; perhaps TRBD2 as D (5 bases). The CDR3 sequence is 15 residues long. Per germline, CDR1 SGHTA and CDR2 FQGTGA. Deletions cut 6 bases from V and 8 bases from J, with 19 bases between. The CDR3 sequence is CASSSAEGPWGELFF. In DNA, the CDR3 is TGTGCCAGCAGTTCAGCGGAAGGGCCTTGGGGGGAGCTGTTTTTT.

Points on this clonotype: Germline and junction disagree at one end, which may indicate a read error. The genes are TRBV28 and TRBJ2-1; either TRBD1 or TRBD2 may supply D (5 bases each). Germline V lookup: CDR1 MDHEN, CDR2 SYDVKM. CDR3 size: 16 residues. The CDR3 is CASSPPPGTKEETQFF. For the CDR3, the DNA is TGTGCTAGCAGCCCGCCCCCCGGGACCAAGGAGGAGACCCAGTTCTTC.

The chain carries TRBV29-1 and TRBJ2-5; TRBD1 matches at 12 bases. Per the germline V gene, CDR1 is SQVTM and CDR2 is ANQGSEA. The CDR3 is 14 residues long. The ends lost 3 bases at V and 7 bases at J; junction bases unmatched: 6. The CDR3 region is CSVDRDRGLGTQYF. CDR3 coding DNA: TGCAGCGTTGACCGGGACAGGGGGCTAGGGACCCAGTACTTC.

As for this clonotype: A much larger clone differs from this one at a single base, so this may be a read error. The conserved final phenylalanine or tryptophan is absent from the CDR3, which likely points to a read error. The chain is built from TRBV28 and TRBJ1-5; 8 bases agree with TRBD1. Germline V lookup: CDR1 MDHEN, CDR2 SYDVKM. V dropped 6 bases and J dropped 7; count of bases not matched to a gene: 11. The length of the CDR3 is 15 residues. In DNA form, the CDR3 reads TGTGCCAGCAGCCAGATCCAGGGGGCTGGGCAGCCCCAGCATTTG. It specifies CASSQIQGAGQPQHL.

The J gene is TRBJ2-1, the V gene TRBV3-1, with unresolved D. This CDR3 is built from 12 residues. The V gene's germline CDR1 is LGHDT and CDR2 YNNKEL (reference sequence). The V end lost 2 bases, the J end lost 10 bases, and 9 bases lay between the germline ends. CDR3 in amino acids: CASSQNFEEQFF. The CDR3 region has the DNA TGTGCCAGCAGCCAAAATTTTGAAGAGCAGTTCTTC.

This sequence joins TRBV5-1 and TRBJ2-3; 9 nucleotides agree with TRBD1. CDR1 SGHRS and CDR2 YFSETQ come from the germline V gene. This CDR3 contains 14 residues. Trimming took 4 bases from V and 3 from J; bases not matched to a gene: 3. CDR3 amino acids: CASSVGQGTDTQYF. The CDR3, as DNA: TGCGCCAGCAGCGTCGGACAGGGGACAGATACGCAGTATTTT.